In this sample, the clone carrying this T cell receptor beta chain turned up many times. Its antigen is currently unknown. This entry belongs to a study of regulatory T cells in long-lasting Graves disease. The overall study: Newly diagnosed Graves' patients had taken antithyroid drugs under 3 months.

Sequencing libraries for TCR beta were prepared with iRepertoire HTBI primers and Arm-PCR of CDR3 regions. One entry per CDR3 protein results from TCRdb running MiXCR on the multiplex PCR reads. The table shows 400,000 to 500,000 distinct CDR3 sequences, with 15% to 20% occurring only once. This sample's time point: newly diagnosed GD, antithyroid drugs for less than 3 months. TCR sequences were obtained from RNA taken from PBMCs. Diagnosis followed American Thyroid Association guidelines for Graves' disease. It was an endocrinology department in Xi'an, China, that provided the patients. This CDR3 spans 16 amino acids. With 2 bases removed from V and 5 bases from J, the gap between germline ends came to 17 bases. CDR1 and CDR2 from the germline V gene are KGHDR and SFDVKD. Whole-study results and caveats: There were preferences for TRBV28, TRBJ1-2 and TRBJ2-5 in persistent disease.

The same data also contributed to another study, on T cells in Graves' hyperthyroidism and ophthalmopathy.

This chain connects TRBV24-1 to TRBJ2-5, with D hard to call. This clonotype was sampled from a woman in her 30s with Graves disease. The sequences come from peripheral blood mononuclear cells (PBMCs), collected at new diagnosis, from a patient treated with antithyroid drugs. CDR3 residues: CATSDSRPREWETQYF. CDR3 coding DNA: TGTGCCACCAGTGATTCACGCCCTAGAGAATGGGAGACCCAGTACTTC.